This T cell receptor (beta chain) was identified during a study of shared clonotypes between healthy human individuals. Study-wide results and limits: Clonotype sharing among the donors was expected to vary with sequencing depth. Non-shared clonotypes displayed generation probabilities falling below those of clonotypes present in all four donors. Generally, naive subsets (rather than memory subsets) showed larger estimated richness.

For this clone: The target antigen is unknown.

Only CD45RO-negative cells positively selected for CCR7 counted as naive CD8 cells, so terminally differentiated effector memory CD45RA+ cells were excluded. Generated by immunoSEQ multiplex PCR, the TCRdb table keeps only in-frame clones and is missing some. Here the sample spans some 2.1 million clones, approximately 95% being singletons. There are 14 residues in the CDR3. Per the germline V gene, CDR1 is LGHNT and CDR2 is FRNRAP. V trimming: 1 base; J trimming: 5 bases; junction bases outside the gene matches: 2. What was sequenced was naive CD8+ T cells sorted from blood. This receptor was obtained from a man aged 18-30 years in good health. V is TRBV12-5 and J is TRBJ1-5; TRBD1 agrees at 7 bases. The CDR3 is CASGLGTGHQPQHF. The CDR3 DNA reads as TGTGCTAGTGGTTTGGGGACAGGACATCAGCCCCAGCATTTT.